A selection of T cell receptor beta chains follows, all from one sample in a study of response to subunit inactivated influenza vaccine. MiXCR was run by TCRdb on the RT-PCR reads, yielding one entry per CDR3 protein. Here the sample spans about 190,000 distinct CDR3 sequences, approximately 15% being singletons. Here the sequenced sample was CD8+ T cells sorted from PBMCs, taken about 5 days after vaccination. The receptors here all came from a man aged 50-59 years who received an inactivated influenza vaccine. The CDR3 runs from the conserved cysteine through the conserved F or W. Fields, in order: D gene, J gene, clone size, V gene, CDR3 DNA, CDR3 protein. D genes are given only for firm matches. Rows give clone size only sometimes, using once, few, many, or a class for an expanded clone.

>-|TRBJ2-1|-|TRBV12-3/TRBV12-4
TGTGCCAGCAGCAGGACAGTAGGGGATGAGCAGTTCTTC
CASSRTVGDEQFF
>TRBD1|TRBJ2-2|few|TRBV7-8
TGTGCCAGCGCGGCAGGGACAGGGGTCACCGGGGAGCTGTTTTTT
CASAAGTGVTGELFF
>TRBD2|TRBJ2-1|-|TRBV4-3
TGCGCCAGCAGCCAATGGACTAGCGGGAATGAGCAGTTCTTC
CASSQWTSGNEQFF
>-|TRBJ2-3|-|TRBV12-3/TRBV12-4
TGTGCCAGCAGTTCGACGGACCTTTCAGATACGCAGTATTTT
CASSSTDLSDTQYF
>-|TRBJ1-1|-|TRBV19
TGTGCCAGTAGCCCTGTTCCAAGCACTGAAGCTTTCTTT
CASSPVPSTEAFF
>-|TRBJ1-6|-|TRBV15
TGTGCCACCAGCGTGGAAAATTCACCCCTCCACTTT
CATSVENSPLHF
>-|TRBJ2-6|few|TRBV12-3/TRBV12-4
TGTGCCAGCAGTTTAGTCGGGAACGGGGCCAACGTCCTGACTTTC
CASSLVGNGANVLTF
>TRBD1|TRBJ1-4|-|TRBV12-3/TRBV12-4
TGTGCCAGCAGAGGACAGGAGAATGAAAAACTGTTTTTT
CASRGQENEKLFF
>-|TRBJ2-3|few|TRBV11-2
TGTGCCAGCAGCTTACATACACTTTCGGGTACGCAGTATTTT
CASSLHTLSGTQYF
>TRBD2|TRBJ2-7|few|TRBV28
TGTGCCAGCAGTTTGGTACCCGTGACTAGCGGGTACGAGCAGTACTTC
CASSLVPVTSGYEQYF
>-|TRBJ2-5|-|TRBV7-8
TGTGCCAGCAGCTTAGAGCGGGTGACAGACATTCAAGAGACCCAGTACTTC
CASSLERVTDIQETQYF
>-|TRBJ1-1|-|TRBV6-2/TRBV6-3
TGTGCCAGCAGTTACGCCAGGAACACTGAAGCTTTCTTT
CASSYARNTEAFF
>-|TRBJ2-7|-|TRBV6-6
TGTGCCAGCAGTTACGCGACACCCGACGAGCAGTACTTC
CASSYATPDEQYF
>-|TRBJ1-5|many|TRBV12-3/TRBV12-4
TGTGCCAGCAGTTTGACAGGCAATCAGCCCCAGCATTTT
CASSLTGNQPQHF
>TRBD1|TRBJ1-2|few|TRBV12-3/TRBV12-4
TGTGCCAGCAGTTTAGTTCAGGGGGCGATACATGGCTACACCTTC
CASSLVQGAIHGYTF
>-|TRBJ2-7|few|TRBV6-2/TRBV6-3
TGTGCCAGCAGTCCCAACCGGGACCATCACTACGAGCAGTACTTC
CASSPNRDHHYEQYF
>TRBD1|TRBJ1-1|few|TRBV6-2/TRBV6-3
TGTGCCAGCAGTTACAATGCGGACAGGAAGAACACTGAAGCTTTCTTT
CASSYNADRKNTEAFF
>TRBD1|TRBJ2-2|few|TRBV10-3
TGTGCCATCCGGACAGGGGTTACCGGGGAGCTGTTTTTT
CAIRTGVTGELFF
>-|TRBJ2-1|many|TRBV27
TGTGCCAGCAGTGTACTGGGCAATGAGCAGTTCTTC
CASSVLGNEQFF
>TRBD1|TRBJ1-1|-|TRBV20-1
TGCAGTGCTAGAGATTACAGGGGATCCACTGAAGCTTTCTTT
CSARDYRGSTEAFF
>-|TRBJ2-2|-|TRBV7-9
TGTGCCAGCAGCCACGAGCTGTTTTTT
CASSHELFF
>-|TRBJ1-5|few|TRBV15
TGTGCCACCGTACAGGGAAGCAATCAGCCCCAGCATTTT
CATVQGSNQPQHF
>TRBD2|TRBJ2-1|-|TRBV27
TGTGCCAGCAGTTTCCTCCCCCAGCGGGAGGGCCCTGATGAGCAGTTCTTC
CASSFLPQREGPDEQFF
>TRBD1|TRBJ2-1|many|TRBV27
TGTGCCAGCAGTCCCGGGACAGGGTCCTACAATGAGCAGTTCTTC
CASSPGTGSYNEQFF
>TRBD2|TRBJ2-1|few|TRBV28
TGTGCCAGCAGTCGCCGACTAGCGGGAGTCAATGAGCAGTTCTTC
CASSRRLAGVNEQFF
>TRBD1|TRBJ2-3|few|TRBV9
TGTGCCAGCAGCGTAGATCCAGGGGGAGATACGCAGTATTTT
CASSVDPGGDTQYF
>-|TRBJ2-1|few|TRBV29-1
TGCAGCGTTGAAGACTCGGGAGCGCTCTACAATGAGCAGTTCTTC
CSVEDSGALYNEQFF
>-|TRBJ2-5|few|TRBV21-1
TGTGCCAGCAGCCGACGGGGGCCTTGGCAAGAGACCCAGTACTTC
CASSRRGPWQETQYF
>-|TRBJ2-5|few|TRBV7-8
TGTGCCAGCAGCTTAGAGGTCGGGGGGCTGGAGACCCAGTACTTC
CASSLEVGGLETQYF
>-|TRBJ2-1|-|TRBV11-2
TGTGCCAGCAGCTTAGCCCCCGTCAATGAGCAGTTCTTC
CASSLAPVNEQFF
>-|TRBJ1-1|-|TRBV5-1
TGCGCCAGCAGCTTGGGACAGTACACTGAAGCTTTCTTT
CASSLGQYTEAFF
>TRBD1|TRBJ2-1|-|TRBV12-3/TRBV12-4
TGTGCCAGCAGTACAGGGGGAGATGAGCAGTTCTTC
CASSTGGDEQFF
>-|TRBJ2-5|-|TRBV12-3/TRBV12-4
TGTGCCAGCAGACAAACAGGGTTACGGGAGACCCAGTACTTC
CASRQTGLRETQYF
>-|TRBJ1-4|-|TRBV3-1
TGTGCCAGCAGCCAAGATTTGCGGTTTGCTTGGGAAACTAATGAAAAACTGTTTTTT
CASSQDLRFAWETNEKLFF
>TRBD2|TRBJ2-1|-|TRBV19
TGTGCCAGTAGTCCCGGACTAGCGGGAGTCACTGAGCAGTTCTTC
CASSPGLAGVTEQFF
>-|TRBJ2-3|few|TRBV7-9
TGTGCCAGCAGCCCAGGGCCTACTAGCACAGATACGCAGTATTTT
CASSPGPTSTDTQYF
>-|TRBJ2-2|-|TRBV6-2/TRBV6-3
TGTGCCAGCAGTTACTGGGGGGGCCGGGAGCTGTTTTTT
CASSYWGGRELFF
>TRBD2|TRBJ2-7|-|TRBV7-2
TGTGCCAGCAGCATGGGACTAGCGGGACCCTACGAGCAGTACTTC
CASSMGLAGPYEQYF
>TRBD1|TRBJ1-1|-|TRBV2
TGTGCCACCCGGCCAGGGGGAAGCACTGAAGCTTTCTTT
CATRPGGSTEAFF
>-|TRBJ2-3|-|TRBV29-1
TGCAGCGTTGAACCCAGGGGACCTACAGATACGCAGTATTTT
CSVEPRGPTDTQYF
>TRBD2|TRBJ2-3|-|TRBV9
TGTGCCAGCAGCGCTAGCGGGACTAGCACAGATACGCAGTATTTT
CASSASGTSTDTQYF
>TRBD2|TRBJ2-3|many|TRBV7-8
TGTGCCAGCAGCATACCAACCGGGGGCTGGAGCGGGGGGGTCACAGATACGCAGTATTTT
CASSIPTGGWSGGVTDTQYF
>TRBD2|TRBJ2-1|few|TRBV13
TGTGCCAGCAGCTTGGTACTAGCGGGGTACTACAATGAGCAGTTCTTC
CASSLVLAGYYNEQFF
>TRBD2|TRBJ2-1|few|TRBV4-1
TGCGCCAGCAGCCACCCCGGGACTAGGGTCCATGAGCAGTTCTTC
CASSHPGTRVHEQFF
>-|TRBJ2-2|-|TRBV7-9
TGTGCCAGCAGCTCGCGGGACTCGTGGTCCGGGGAGCTGTTTTTT
CASSSRDSWSGELFF
>-|TRBJ2-5|-|TRBV7-6
TGTGCCAGCGGCCGGGCAGGATTAGAGGGGGAGACCCAGTACTTC
CASGRAGLEGETQYF
>-|TRBJ2-7|few|TRBV7-2
TGTGCCAGCAGCTTAGTGGATACTGGCTCCTACGAGCAGTACTTC
CASSLVDTGSYEQYF
>-|TRBJ2-2|-|TRBV10-3
TGTGCCATCAGTGACATCGGAGCCACCGGGGAGCTGTTTTTT
CAISDIGATGELFF
>TRBD2|TRBJ2-7|-|TRBV6-2/TRBV6-3
TGTGCCAGCAGTTACTCAGAAGCGGGAGGCCCCTACGAGCAGTACTTC
CASSYSEAGGPYEQYF
>-|TRBJ2-7|few|TRBV2
TGTGCCAGCAGTGAACTCTCCTTGGAAGTCGAGCAGTACTTC
CASSELSLEVEQYF
>-|TRBJ1-2|-|TRBV7-2
TGTGCCAGCAGCTTGTACTATGGCTACACCTTC
CASSLYYGYTF
>-|TRBJ2-3|few|TRBV20-1
TGCAGTGCTAGAGACAGGGCAGGCACAGATACGCAGTATTTT
CSARDRAGTDTQYF
>TRBD1|TRBJ1-4|-|TRBV6-5
TGTGCCAGCAGTTATCAGGGGGAACTGTTTTTT
CASSYQGELFF
>-|TRBJ2-2|once|TRBV12-3/TRBV12-4
TGTACCCGCAGGGAGACAGACAGGGACTCGAACACCGGGGAGCTGTTTTTT
CTRRETDRDSNTGELFF